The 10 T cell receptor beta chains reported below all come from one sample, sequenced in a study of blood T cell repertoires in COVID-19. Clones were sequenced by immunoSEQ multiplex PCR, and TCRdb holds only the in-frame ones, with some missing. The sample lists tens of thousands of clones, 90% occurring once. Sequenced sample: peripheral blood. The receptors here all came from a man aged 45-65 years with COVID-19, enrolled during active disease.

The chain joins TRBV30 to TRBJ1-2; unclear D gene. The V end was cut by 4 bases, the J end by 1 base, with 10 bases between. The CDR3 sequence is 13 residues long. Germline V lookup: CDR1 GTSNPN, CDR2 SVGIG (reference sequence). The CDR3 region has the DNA TGTGCCTGGAAGAAGGAGTTTAACTATGGCTACACCTTC. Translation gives CAWKKEFNYGYTF.

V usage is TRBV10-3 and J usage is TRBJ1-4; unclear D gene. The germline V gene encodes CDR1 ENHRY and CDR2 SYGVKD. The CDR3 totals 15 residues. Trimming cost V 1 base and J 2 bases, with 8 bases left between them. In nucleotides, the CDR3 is TGTGCCATCAGTGAGTTTTCGGGGACTAATGAAAAACTGTTTTTT. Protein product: CAISEFSGTNEKLFF.

CDR3 protein: CASSWGGGALNEQFF. CDR3 coding DNA: TGTGCCAGCAGTTGGGGTGGGGGGGCCCTCAATGAGCAGTTCTTC. The V call is TRBV27, the J call TRBJ2-1; maybe TRBD2 (7 bases). Between the trimmed V and J ends, which lost 4 bases and 6 bases, there was a span of 16 bases. Germline V gene lookup returns CDR1 MNHEY and CDR2 SMNVEV (reference sequence). The CDR3 is 15 amino acids.

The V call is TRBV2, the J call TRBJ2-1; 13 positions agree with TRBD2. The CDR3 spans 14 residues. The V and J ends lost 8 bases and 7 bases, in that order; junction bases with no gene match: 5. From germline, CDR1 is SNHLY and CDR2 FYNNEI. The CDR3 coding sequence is TGTGCCAGCGCCGGGACTAGCGGGAAAAATGAGCAGTTCTTC. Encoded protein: CASAGTSGKNEQFF.

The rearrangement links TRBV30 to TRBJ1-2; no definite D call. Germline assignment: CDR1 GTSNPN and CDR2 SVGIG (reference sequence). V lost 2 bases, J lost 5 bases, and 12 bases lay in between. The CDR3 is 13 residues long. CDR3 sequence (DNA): TGTGCCTGGAGTCCGGGGTCGGAGTATGGCTACACCTTC. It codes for CAWSPGSEYGYTF.

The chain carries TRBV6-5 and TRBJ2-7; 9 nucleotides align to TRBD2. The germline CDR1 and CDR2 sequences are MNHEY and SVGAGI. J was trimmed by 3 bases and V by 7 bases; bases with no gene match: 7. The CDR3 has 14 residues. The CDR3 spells CASNSGLASYEQYF. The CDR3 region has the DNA TGTGCCAGCAACTCGGGACTAGCCAGCTACGAGCAGTACTTC.

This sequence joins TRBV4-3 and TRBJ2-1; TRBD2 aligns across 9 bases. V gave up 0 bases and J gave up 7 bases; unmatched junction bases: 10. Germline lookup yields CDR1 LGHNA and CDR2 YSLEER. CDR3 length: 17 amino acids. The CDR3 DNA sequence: TGCGCCAGCAGCCAAGATGGAGGACTAGCGTACAAGAATGAGCAGTTCTTC. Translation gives CASSQDGGLAYKNEQFF.

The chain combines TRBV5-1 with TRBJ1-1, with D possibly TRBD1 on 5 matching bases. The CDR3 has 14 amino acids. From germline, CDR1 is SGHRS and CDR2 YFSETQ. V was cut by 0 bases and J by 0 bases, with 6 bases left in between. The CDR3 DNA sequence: TGCGCCAGCAGCTTGGACAGGCTGAACACTGAAGCTTTCTTT. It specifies CASSLDRLNTEAFF.

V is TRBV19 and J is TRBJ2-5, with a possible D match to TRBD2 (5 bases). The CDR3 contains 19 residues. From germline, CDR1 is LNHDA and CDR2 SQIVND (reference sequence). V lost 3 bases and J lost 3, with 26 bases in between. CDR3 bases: TGTGCCAGTAGTATTAGTCTTGGTTTAGGTCGCCGGGGAGAAGAGACCCAGTACTTC. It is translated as CASSISLGLGRRGEETQYF. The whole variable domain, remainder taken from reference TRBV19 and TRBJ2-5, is DGGITQSPKYLFRKEGQNVTLSCEQNLNHDAMYWYRQDPGQGLRLIYYSQIVNDFQKGDIAEGYSVSREKKESFPLTVTSAQKNPTAFYLCASSISLGLGRRGEETQYFGPGTRLLVL.

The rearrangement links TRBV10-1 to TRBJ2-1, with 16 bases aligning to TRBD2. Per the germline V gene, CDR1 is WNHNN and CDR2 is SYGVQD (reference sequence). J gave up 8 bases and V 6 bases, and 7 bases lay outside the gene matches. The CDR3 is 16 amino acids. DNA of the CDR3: TGCGCCAGCAGGGGGACTAGCGGGAGGGTAAGGGATGAGCAGTTCTTC. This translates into CASRGTSGRVRDEQFF.